This TCR beta chain comes out of a study of CD8 T cells in Susac syndrome. CDR3 length: 13 residues. RNA totalling about 0.45 to 1 ug underwent reverse transcription with random hexamers. TCRdb used MiXCR to reprocess the immunoSEQ multiplex PCR reads, holding one entry per CDR3 protein. The table includes around 80,000 distinct CDR3 sequences, roughly 94% detected once. The rearrangement joins TRBV21-1 to TRBJ2-7; TRBD1 was called by the table and not checked on the DNA. TRBV21-1 is annotated as a pseudogene. This TCR came from a human donor in good health. The material sequenced was CD8+ T cells from PBMCs. The DNA for the CDR3 is TGTGCCAGCAGCAAGCACAGGACCTACGAGCAGTACGTC. It codes for CASSKHRTYEQYV.